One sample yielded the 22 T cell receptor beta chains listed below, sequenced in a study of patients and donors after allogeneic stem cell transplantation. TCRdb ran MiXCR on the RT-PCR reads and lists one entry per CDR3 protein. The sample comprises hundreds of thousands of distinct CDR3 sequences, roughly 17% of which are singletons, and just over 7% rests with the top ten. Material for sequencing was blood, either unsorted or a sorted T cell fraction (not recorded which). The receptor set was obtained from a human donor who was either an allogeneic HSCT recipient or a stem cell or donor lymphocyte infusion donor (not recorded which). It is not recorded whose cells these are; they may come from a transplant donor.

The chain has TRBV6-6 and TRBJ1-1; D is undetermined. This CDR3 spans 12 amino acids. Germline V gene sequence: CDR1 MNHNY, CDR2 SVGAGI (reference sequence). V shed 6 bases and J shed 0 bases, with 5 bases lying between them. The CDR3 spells CASRDMNTEAFF. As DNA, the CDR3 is TGTGCCAGCAGGGATATGAACACTGAAGCTTTCTTT.

CDR3 amino acids: CASSPRGGRDEQFF. The CDR3 coding sequence is TGTGCCAGCAGTCCACGGGGGGGGCGGGATGAGCAGTTCTTC. The chain carries TRBV6-1 and TRBJ2-1; 8 nucleotides agree with TRBD2. J was trimmed by 8 bases and V by 5 bases; bases with no gene match: 8. The germline gives CDR1 MNHNS, CDR2 SASEGT. CDR3 length: 14 amino acids.

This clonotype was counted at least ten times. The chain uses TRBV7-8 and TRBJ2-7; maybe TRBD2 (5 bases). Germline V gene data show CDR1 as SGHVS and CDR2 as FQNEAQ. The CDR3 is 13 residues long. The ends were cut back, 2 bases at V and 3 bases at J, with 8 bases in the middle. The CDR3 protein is CASSLRDYYEQYF. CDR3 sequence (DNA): TGTGCCAGCAGCTTACGGGATTACTACGAGCAGTACTTC. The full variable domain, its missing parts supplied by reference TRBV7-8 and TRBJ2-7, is GAGVSQSPRYKVAKRGQDVALRCDPISGHVSLFWYQQALGQGPEFLTYFQNEAQLDKSGLPSDRFFAERPEGSVSTLKIQRTQQEDSAVYLCASSLRDYYEQYFGPGTRLTVT.

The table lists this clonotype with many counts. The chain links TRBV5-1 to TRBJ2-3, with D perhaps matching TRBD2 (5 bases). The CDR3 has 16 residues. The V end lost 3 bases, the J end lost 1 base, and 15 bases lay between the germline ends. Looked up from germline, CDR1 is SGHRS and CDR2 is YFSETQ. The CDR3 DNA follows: TGCGCCAGCAGCTCGAGGACCACAGCGGGCACAGATACGCAGTATTTT. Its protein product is CASSSRTTAGTDTQYF.

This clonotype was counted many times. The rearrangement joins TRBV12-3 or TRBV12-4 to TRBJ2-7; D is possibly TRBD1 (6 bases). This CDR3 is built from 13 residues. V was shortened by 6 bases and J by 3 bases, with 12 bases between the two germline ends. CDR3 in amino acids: CASSRDTYYEQYF. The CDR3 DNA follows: TGTGCCAGCAGCCGGGACACATACTACGAGCAGTACTTC.

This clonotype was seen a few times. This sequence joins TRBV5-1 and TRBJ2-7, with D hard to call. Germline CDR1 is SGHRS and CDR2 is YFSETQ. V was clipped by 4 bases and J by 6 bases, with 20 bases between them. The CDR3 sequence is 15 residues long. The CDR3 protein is CASSPNTGPQVEQYF. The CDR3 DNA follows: TGCGCCAGCAGCCCTAACACCGGGCCCCAAGTCGAGCAGTACTTC. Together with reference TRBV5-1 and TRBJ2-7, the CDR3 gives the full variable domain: KAGVTQTPRYLIKTRGQQVTLSCSPISGHRSVSWYQQTPGQGLQFLFEYFSETQRNKGNFPGRFSGRQFSNSRSEMNVSTLELGDSALYLCASSPNTGPQVEQYFGPGTRLTVT.

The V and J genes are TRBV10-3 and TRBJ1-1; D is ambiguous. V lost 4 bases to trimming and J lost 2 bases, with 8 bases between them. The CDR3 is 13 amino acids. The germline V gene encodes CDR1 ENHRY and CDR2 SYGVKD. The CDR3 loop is CAISVAGNTEAFF. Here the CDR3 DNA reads TGTGCCATCAGTGTTGCAGGCAACACTGAAGCTTTCTTT.

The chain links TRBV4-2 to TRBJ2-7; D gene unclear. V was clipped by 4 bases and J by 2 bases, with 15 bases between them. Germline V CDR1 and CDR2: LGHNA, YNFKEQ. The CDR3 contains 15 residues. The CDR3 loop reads CASSLSGDFAYEQYF. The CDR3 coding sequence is TGTGCCAGCAGCCTCTCCGGCGACTTCGCCTACGAGCAGTACTTC.

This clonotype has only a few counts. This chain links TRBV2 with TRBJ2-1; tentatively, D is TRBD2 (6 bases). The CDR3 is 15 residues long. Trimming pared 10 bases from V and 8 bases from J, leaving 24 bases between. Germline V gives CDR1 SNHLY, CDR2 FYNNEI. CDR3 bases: TGTGCCACCTCCCACGAGGCGGGGATACGGGATGAGCAGTTCTTC. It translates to CATSHEAGIRDEQFF.

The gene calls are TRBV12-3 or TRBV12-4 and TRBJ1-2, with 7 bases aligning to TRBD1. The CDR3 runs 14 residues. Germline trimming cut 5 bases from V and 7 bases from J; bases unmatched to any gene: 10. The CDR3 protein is CASSRQGGLGGYTF. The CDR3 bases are TGTGCCAGCAGTCGACAGGGAGGTTTGGGTGGCTACACCTTC.

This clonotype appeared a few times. The CDR3 loop is CASSPRTGPYGYTF. The DNA for the CDR3 is TGTGCCAGCAGCCCAAGGACCGGACCCTATGGCTACACCTTC. The V gene is TRBV7-6, the J gene TRBJ1-2; D call uncertain. The V end was cut by 5 bases, the J end by 4 bases, with 14 bases between. There are 14 residues in the CDR3. The germline V gene has CDR1 SGHVS and CDR2 FNYEAQ.

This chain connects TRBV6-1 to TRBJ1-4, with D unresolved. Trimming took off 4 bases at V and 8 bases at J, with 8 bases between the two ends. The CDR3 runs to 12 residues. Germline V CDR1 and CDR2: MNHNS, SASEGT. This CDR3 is CASSATLEKLFF. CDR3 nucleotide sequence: TGTGCCAGCAGTGCTACGCTCGAAAAACTGTTTTTT.

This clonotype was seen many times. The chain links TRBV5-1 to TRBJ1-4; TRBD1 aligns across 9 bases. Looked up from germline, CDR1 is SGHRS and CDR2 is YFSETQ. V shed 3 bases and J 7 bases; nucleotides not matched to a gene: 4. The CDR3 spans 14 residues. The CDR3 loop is CASSSGTGSEKLFF. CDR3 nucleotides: TGCGCCAGCAGCTCCGGGACAGGGTCTGAAAAACTGTTTTTT.

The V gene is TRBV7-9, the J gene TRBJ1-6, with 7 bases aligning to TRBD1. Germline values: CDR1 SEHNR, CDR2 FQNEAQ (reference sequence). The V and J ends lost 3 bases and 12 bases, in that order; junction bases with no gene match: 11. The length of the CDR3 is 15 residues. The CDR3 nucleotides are TGTGCCAGCAGCTTGGGGACAGCCCCGATGAAACCCCTCCACTTT. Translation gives CASSLGTAPMKPLHF.

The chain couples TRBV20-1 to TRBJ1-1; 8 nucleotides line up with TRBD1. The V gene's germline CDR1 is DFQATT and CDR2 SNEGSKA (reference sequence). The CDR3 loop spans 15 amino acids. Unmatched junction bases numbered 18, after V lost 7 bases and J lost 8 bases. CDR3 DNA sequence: TGCAGTGTCACACAGGGGGTCCGCCACATCCGAGAAGCTTTCTTT. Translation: CSVTQGVRHIREAFF.

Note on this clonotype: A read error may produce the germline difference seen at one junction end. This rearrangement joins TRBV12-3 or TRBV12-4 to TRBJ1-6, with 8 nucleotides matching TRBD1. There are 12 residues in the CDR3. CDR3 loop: CASSFHRDRLYF. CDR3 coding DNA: TGTGCCAGCAGTTTTCACCGGGACAGGTTATACTTT.

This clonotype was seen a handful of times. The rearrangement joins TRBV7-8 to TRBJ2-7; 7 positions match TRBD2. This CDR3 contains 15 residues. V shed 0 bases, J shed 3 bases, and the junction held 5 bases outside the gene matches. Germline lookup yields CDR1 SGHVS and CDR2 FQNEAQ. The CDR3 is CASSLAQRDGYEQYF. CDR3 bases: TGTGCCAGCAGCTTAGCGCAGCGGGACGGCTACGAGCAGTACTTC.

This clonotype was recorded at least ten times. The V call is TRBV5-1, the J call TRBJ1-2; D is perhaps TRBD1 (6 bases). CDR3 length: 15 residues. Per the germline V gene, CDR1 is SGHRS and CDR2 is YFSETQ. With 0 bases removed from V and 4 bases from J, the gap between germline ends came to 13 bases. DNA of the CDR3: TGCGCCAGCAGCTTGGCCAGGAAGGGGGGCTATGGCTACACCTTC. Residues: CASSLARKGGYGYTF.

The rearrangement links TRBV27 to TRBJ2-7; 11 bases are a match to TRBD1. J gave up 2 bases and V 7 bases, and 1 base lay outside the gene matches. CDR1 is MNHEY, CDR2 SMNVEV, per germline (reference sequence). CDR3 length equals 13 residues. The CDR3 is CASTGQGAYEQYF. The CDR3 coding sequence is TGTGCCAGCACGGGACAGGGGGCCTACGAGCAGTACTTC.

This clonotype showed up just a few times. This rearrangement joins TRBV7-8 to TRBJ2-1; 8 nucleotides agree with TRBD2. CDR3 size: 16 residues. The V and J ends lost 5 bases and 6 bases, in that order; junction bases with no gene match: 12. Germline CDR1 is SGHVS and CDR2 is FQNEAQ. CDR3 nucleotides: TGTGCCAGCAGCCCGTTCGCCGCGGGGGGTCCCAATGAGCAGTTCTTC. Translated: CASSPFAAGGPNEQFF.

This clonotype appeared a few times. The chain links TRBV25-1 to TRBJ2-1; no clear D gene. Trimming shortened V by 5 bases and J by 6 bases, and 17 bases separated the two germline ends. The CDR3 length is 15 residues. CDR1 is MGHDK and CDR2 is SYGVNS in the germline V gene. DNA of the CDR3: TGTGCCAGCAGTATCCAGGCCTTGGGCCGCAATGAGCAGTTCTTC. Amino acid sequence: CASSIQALGRNEQFF.

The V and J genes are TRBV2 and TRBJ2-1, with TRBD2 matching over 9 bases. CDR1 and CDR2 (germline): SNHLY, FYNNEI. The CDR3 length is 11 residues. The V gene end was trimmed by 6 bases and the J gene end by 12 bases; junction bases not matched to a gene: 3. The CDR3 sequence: CASSDSGGQFF. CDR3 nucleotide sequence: TGTGCCAGCAGCGATAGCGGGGGGCAGTTCTTC.